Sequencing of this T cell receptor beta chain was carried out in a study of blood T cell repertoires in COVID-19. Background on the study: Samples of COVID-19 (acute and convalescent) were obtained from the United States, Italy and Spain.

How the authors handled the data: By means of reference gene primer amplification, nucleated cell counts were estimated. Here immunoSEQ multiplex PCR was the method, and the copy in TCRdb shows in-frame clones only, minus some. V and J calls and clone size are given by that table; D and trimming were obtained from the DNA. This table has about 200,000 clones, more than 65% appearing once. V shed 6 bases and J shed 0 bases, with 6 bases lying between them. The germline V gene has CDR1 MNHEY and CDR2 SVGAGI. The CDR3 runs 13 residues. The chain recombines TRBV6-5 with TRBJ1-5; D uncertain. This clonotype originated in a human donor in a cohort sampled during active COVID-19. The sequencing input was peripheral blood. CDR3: CASRLGSNQPQHF. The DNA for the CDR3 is TGTGCCAGCAGGCTCGGTAGCAATCAGCCCCAGCATTTT.